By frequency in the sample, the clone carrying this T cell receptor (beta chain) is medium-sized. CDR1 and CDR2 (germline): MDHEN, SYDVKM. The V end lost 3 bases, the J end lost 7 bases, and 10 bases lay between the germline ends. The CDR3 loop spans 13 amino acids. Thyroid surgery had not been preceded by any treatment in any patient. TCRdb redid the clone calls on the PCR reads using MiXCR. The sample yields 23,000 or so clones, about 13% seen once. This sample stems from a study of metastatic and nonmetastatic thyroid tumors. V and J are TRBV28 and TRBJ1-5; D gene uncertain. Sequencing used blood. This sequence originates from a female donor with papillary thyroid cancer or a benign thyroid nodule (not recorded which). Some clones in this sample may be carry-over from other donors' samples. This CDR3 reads CASSFPGFQPQHF. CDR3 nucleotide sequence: TGTGCCAGCAGTTTCCCTGGCTTCCAGCCCCAGCATTTT.